The next 21 T cell receptor beta chains were all read from a single sample in a study of shared clonotypes between healthy human individuals. Repertoires were generated with immunoSEQ multiplex PCR, while TCRdb's copy carries only in-frame clones and drops some. The sample yields approximately 2.5 million clones, roughly nine tenths seen once. The sample taken for sequencing was naive CD4+ T cells sorted from blood. Indicated subset: CD45RA+ positively selected. The source of these receptors is a man in his late teens or twenties in good health.

The V call is TRBV5-1, the J call TRBJ2-2; D is undetermined. The V gene lost 1 base and the J gene lost 6 bases, with 16 bases spanning the gap. Per the germline V gene, CDR1 is SGHRS and CDR2 is YFSETQ. The CDR3 covers 16 residues. CDR3 sequence: CASSLTRSIRSGELFF. As DNA, the CDR3 is TGCGCCAGCAGCTTGACCAGGTCTATTCGTTCCGGGGAGCTGTTTTTT.

The CDR3 reads CASSVGPAEVGELFF. CDR3 in DNA: TGTGCCAGCAGCGTAGGGCCAGCCGAGGTCGGGGAGCTGTTTTTT. The chain is built from TRBV9 and TRBJ2-2; no reliable D call. CDR3 length: 15 residues. V shed 0 bases and J shed 7 bases, with 13 bases lying between them. Looked up from germline, CDR1 is SGDLS and CDR2 is YYNGEE.

Concerning this clone: Other DNA sequences in this sample translate to the same CDR3. The genes are TRBV28 and TRBJ2-7; 7 bases are a match to TRBD1. Germline CDR1 MDHEN, CDR2 SYDVKM. The J segment lost 7 bases and the V segment lost 2 bases, leaving 2 bases of the junction unmatched. There are 12 residues in the CDR3. The CDR3 nucleotides read TGTGCCAGCAGTTTAGAGACAGGGGAGCAGTACTTC. Translation gives CASSLETGEQYF.

The genes are TRBV28 and TRBJ1-3; D not certain. This CDR3 spans 13 amino acids. Germline V lookup: CDR1 MDHEN, CDR2 SYDVKM. V lost 7 bases and J 7 bases, leaving 14 bases between the germline ends. CDR3 nucleotides: TGTGCCAGCACTGGTCAGAGTGGGAACACCATATATTTT. This sequence encodes CASTGQSGNTIYF.

This rearrangement joins TRBV5-1 to TRBJ1-1, with D possibly matching TRBD1 (5 bases). The CDR3 length is 15 residues. Germline V gives CDR1 SGHRS, CDR2 YFSETQ. V was pared by 0 bases and J by 5 bases, with 14 bases between. For the CDR3, the DNA is TGCGCCAGCAGCTTGGCAGAGGGGCTCGGGACTGAAGCTTTCTTT. Its translation is CASSLAEGLGTEAFF.

CDR3 in amino acids: CASSQLQRGANYEQYF. Here the CDR3 DNA reads TGCGCCAGCAGCCAACTCCAGCGGGGGGCCAACTACGAGCAGTACTTC. The chain has TRBV4-1 and TRBJ2-5; TRBD2 matches at 9 bases. The better agreement between TRBJ2-7 and the DNA end casts doubt on the J call. This CDR3 region has 16 residues. Germline CDR1 MGHRA, CDR2 YSYEKL.

The genes are TRBV9 and TRBJ2-4; 7 bases line up with TRBD2. Germline V lookup: CDR1 SGDLS, CDR2 YYNGEE. The CDR3 totals 15 residues. With 4 bases clipped from V and 6 bases from J, the junction kept 10 bases outside the gene matches. CDR3 sequence: CASSSPAGVGNIQYF. The CDR3 bases are TGTGCCAGCAGCTCCCCGGCGGGAGTCGGAAACATTCAGTACTTC.

The rearrangement joins TRBV5-6 to TRBJ1-2; 8 bases line up with TRBD1. CDR3 length: 17 residues. V shed 4 bases and J 6 bases; nucleotides not matched to a gene: 17. Looked up from germline, CDR1 is SGHDT and CDR2 is YYEEEE. This CDR3 reads CASSHGTGATLGDGYTF. CDR3 DNA: TGTGCCAGCAGCCACGGGACAGGCGCAACTCTCGGGGATGGCTACACCTTC.

The genes are TRBV13 and TRBJ2-2, with D perhaps matching TRBD2 (6 bases). Germline V lookup: CDR1 PRHDT, CDR2 FYEKMQ (reference sequence). V was pared by 5 bases and J by 7 bases, with 20 bases between. This CDR3 region has 16 residues. CDR3: CASSDTAGSGGGELFF. The CDR3 DNA reads TGTGCCAGCAGCGACACCGCGGGGTCCGGGGGCGGGGAGCTGTTTTTT.

The CDR3 region is CAYWRNGAVQETQYF. In nucleotides, the CDR3 is TGTGCCTACTGGAGGAACGGGGCAGTCCAAGAGACCCAGTACTTC. The V and J genes are TRBV30 and TRBJ2-5, with D tentatively TRBD1 or TRBD2 (5 bases each). The CDR3 loop spans 15 amino acids. V was pared by 7 bases and J by 1 base, with 19 bases between. From germline, CDR1 is GTSNPN and CDR2 SVGIG (reference sequence).

The CDR3: CASSLYGPLNTEAFF. DNA for the CDR3: TGTGCCAGCAGCTTATATGGGCCGCTGAACACTGAAGCTTTCTTT. The chain carries TRBV7-8 and TRBJ1-1; D gene uncertain. Germline V CDR1 and CDR2: SGHVS, FQNEAQ. V lost 2 bases to trimming and J lost 0 bases, with 10 bases between them. There are 15 residues in the CDR3.

The chain uses TRBV18 and TRBJ2-7; either TRBD1 or TRBD2 may supply D (5 bases each). Germline-derived CDR1 and CDR2 are KGHSH and LQKENI. This CDR3 has 14 amino acids. V was pared by 5 bases and J by 6 bases, with 17 bases between. The DNA of the CDR3 is TGTGCCAGCTCATCATCAGGGAAAGGAGGCGAGCAGTACTTC. Amino acid sequence: CASSSSGKGGEQYF.

Comments on this clone: This specimen includes other DNA sequences encoding the same CDR3. The rearrangement joins TRBV6-5 to TRBJ2-7, with D perhaps being TRBD1 or TRBD2 (5 bases each). V lost 0 bases to trimming and J lost 3 bases, with 9 bases between them. CDR1 is MNHEY, CDR2 SVGAGI, per germline. The CDR3 is 14 amino acids. The CDR3 protein is CASSYSGADYEQYF. Written as DNA, the CDR3 is TGTGCCAGCAGTTACTCCGGGGCGGACTACGAGCAGTACTTC.

Only one count was recorded for this clone. The V call is TRBV10-1, the J call TRBJ2-3, with D maybe TRBD2 (5 bases). The length of the CDR3 is 14 residues. Germline V lookup: CDR1 WNHNN, CDR2 SYGVQD (reference sequence). V gave up 5 bases and J gave up 0 bases, with 9 bases separating them. As DNA, the CDR3 is TGCGCCAGCAGTAGCGGAACTAGCACAGATACGCAGTATTTT. Translation gives CASSSGTSTDTQYF.

This sequence joins TRBV30 and TRBJ1-2; perhaps TRBD1 as D (5 bases). Trimming shortened V by 2 bases and J by 5 bases, and 18 bases separated the two germline ends. The CDR3 has 15 amino acids. Germline V gene data show CDR1 as GTSNPN and CDR2 as SVGIG (reference sequence). CDR3 in amino acids: CAWSLKGIGFYGYTF. Written as DNA, the CDR3 is TGTGCCTGGAGTTTAAAGGGGATAGGTTTTTATGGCTACACCTTC.

As for this clone: Other DNA sequences in this specimen translate into the identical CDR3. The chain uses TRBV29-1 and TRBJ2-5; D may match TRBD1 or TRBD2 (5 bases each). Germline V gene sequence: CDR1 SQVTM, CDR2 ANQGSEA. Trimming pared 7 bases from V and 5 bases from J, leaving 8 bases between. The CDR3 totals 10 residues. This chain's CDR3 is CSGGGETQYF. The CDR3 DNA sequence: TGCAGCGGTGGGGGTGAGACCCAGTACTTC. Together with reference TRBV29-1 and TRBJ2-5, the CDR3 gives the full variable domain: SAVISQKPSRDICQRGTSLTIQCQVDSQVTMMFWYRQQPGQSLTLIATANQGSEATYESGFVIDKFPISRPNLTFSTLTVSNMSPEDSSIYLCSGGGETQYFGPGTRLLVL.

The V and J genes are TRBV19 and TRBJ1-1; D call uncertain. CDR1 LNHDA and CDR2 SQIVND come from the germline V gene (reference sequence). Trimming cost V 1 base and J 7 bases, with 7 bases left between them. This CDR3 is 12 amino acids long. The CDR3 loop is CASSIGPFEAFF. CDR3 nucleotide sequence: TGTGCCAGTAGTATAGGACCGTTTGAAGCTTTCTTT.

This chain links TRBV5-1 with TRBJ2-7, with 9 bases fitting TRBD1. CDR1 and CDR2 (germline): SGHRS, YFSETQ. After removal of 2 bases from V and 2 bases from J, the junction contained 5 bases not matched to a gene. This CDR3 spans 15 amino acids. The CDR3 loop is CASSFTGTGPYEQYF. The CDR3 DNA reads TGCGCCAGCAGCTTTACCGGGACAGGGCCCTACGAGCAGTACTTC.

The gene calls are TRBV6-1 and TRBJ2-7; a possible D gene is TRBD1 (6 bases). Germline CDR1 is MNHNS and CDR2 is SASEGT. The CDR3 is 13 residues long. V lost 2 bases and J lost 7, with 12 bases in between. The CDR3 loop reads CASSERGSWEQYF. The CDR3 nucleotides read TGTGCCAGCAGTGAAAGGGGGAGTTGGGAGCAGTACTTC.

In its sample, this clone was seen once. This chain connects TRBV6-5 to TRBJ1-3, with D possibly matching TRBD1 (5 bases). Germline lookup yields CDR1 MNHEY and CDR2 SVGAGI. CDR3 size: 14 residues. V lost 7 bases and J lost 0, with 10 bases in between. The CDR3 DNA follows: TGTGCCAGCACCCCTCAGGGCTCTGGAAACACCATATATTTT. It translates to CASTPQGSGNTIYF.

V gene TRBV10-3 combines with J gene TRBJ2-5, with D maybe TRBD1 (6 bases). The end of the DNA is better explained by TRBJ2-7, so the J call may be wrong. CDR1 and CDR2 (germline): ENHRY, SYGVKD. This CDR3 spans 14 amino acids. The CDR3, as DNA: TGTGCCATCAGGTCAGGGGAGAGCTCCTACGAGCAGTACTTC. Translating gives CAIRSGESSYEQYF.